This T cell receptor beta chain was identified in a study of Siglec-9 on CD8 T cells in melanoma (dated by TCRdb to between 2018 and 2020). Broadly, across the study: Siglec-9 expression on CD8+ T cells and the role of Siglec-9 in regulating T cells in the melanoma tumor microenvironment were investigated in the study. General findings and caveats noted by the study authors: According to the report, an effector memory CD8+ T-cell subset that seemed to build up inside melanoma tumors was both marked and regulated by Siglec-9.

CDR3 length: 14 amino acids, cysteine to phenylalanine. Only the CDR3 DNA is retained, 42 bases long and in frame from the first base. Looking up the germline V gene yields CDR1 SGHAT and CDR2 FQNNGV. V loses 7 bases at its end and J loses 6 bases; junction bases beyond the gene matches: 9. Receptor libraries were prepared by the immunoSEQ multiplex PCR assay. TCRdb holds this immuneACCESS table with in-frame rearrangements only. Some clones are missing; in checked studies, unresolved V genes explain under half, and the rest has no known cause. The table for this sample lists about 36,000 clones; roughly 80% of them were counted only once. The ten largest clones represent approximately 1.7% of the sample. A word on this clone: The specificity of this receptor is unknown. Base quality data are lacking; no much larger clone is found one base away.

This chain joins TRBV11-2 to TRBJ2-7, with 10 central nucleotides matching TRBD2. Input material: Siglec-9- CD8+ T cells sorted from blood. Read against the paper, the sample's cell subset or site label means: CD8 T cells lacking Siglec-9. The sequence came from a human donor in good health. The DNA sequence follows: TGTGCCAGCACCCCGGGGCCTAGCGGGAGCGAGCAGTACTTC. Protein translation: CASTPGPSGSEQYF.